These 24 T cell receptor beta chains originate from one sample sequenced in a study of T cell repertoires in cytomegalovirus infection. TCRdb fed the reads into MiXCR, producing one record per CDR3 protein. The sample contains approximately 100,000 distinct CDR3 sequences, around 28% of which appear only once. Their antigen targets remain unknown. The sample in question was CD8+ T cells from cultured PBMCs, obtained from culture after CMV antigen stimulation. The source is a human donor in good health (CMV status not recorded). Some clones in this sample may be carry-over from other donors' samples.

This clonotype was detected a few times. The rearrangement links TRBV12-3 or TRBV12-4 to TRBJ1-5, with 7 bases identical to TRBD1. This CDR3 is 15 amino acids long. J was trimmed by 5 bases and V by 2 bases; bases with no gene match: 6. The CDR3 DNA sequence: TGTGCCAGCAGTTTATCCGGGACAGCCGATCAGCCCCAGCATTTT. The encoded protein is CASSLSGTADQPQHF.

This chain connects TRBV20-1 to TRBJ2-3; the D gene is possibly TRBD2 (6 bases). V shed 1 base and J shed 0 bases, with 17 bases lying between them. This CDR3 spans 17 amino acids. Germline CDR1 reads DFQATT; CDR2 reads SNEGSKA (reference sequence). The CDR3 spells CSARGSHRDSSTDTQYF. As DNA, the CDR3 is TGCAGTGCTAGAGGAAGTCACCGGGACTCCAGCACAGATACGCAGTATTTT.

This clonotype showed up many times. This rearrangement joins TRBV7-8 to TRBJ1-5; the D gene is possibly TRBD1 (5 bases). The germline gives CDR1 SGHVS, CDR2 FQNEAQ. With 2 bases removed from V and 6 bases from J, the gap between germline ends came to 17 bases. The CDR3 covers 16 residues. The CDR3 here is CASSLLGALGSQPQHF. CDR3 nucleotides: TGTGCCAGCAGCTTACTCGGGGCCCTTGGAAGTCAGCCCCAGCATTTT. Filled out from reference TRBV7-8 and TRBJ1-5, the complete variable domain reads GAGVSQSPRYKVAKRGQDVALRCDPISGHVSLFWYQQALGQGPEFLTYFQNEAQLDKSGLPSDRFFAERPEGSVSTLKIQRTQQEDSAVYLCASSLLGALGSQPQHFGDGTRLSIL.

This clonotype was picked up many times. The chain uses TRBV7-2 and TRBJ2-2, with D uncertain. The CDR3 is 14 amino acids. The germline gives CDR1 SGHTA, CDR2 FQGNSA. V dropped 1 base and J dropped 0 bases, with 3 bases sitting between them. The CDR3 sequence: CASSLVSNTGELFF. The CDR3 nucleotides read TGTGCCAGCAGCTTAGTCTCGAACACCGGGGAGCTGTTTTTT.

This clonotype was observed a handful of times. V usage is TRBV6-1 and J usage is TRBJ1-5; D call uncertain. Germline loops: CDR1 MNHNS, CDR2 SASEGT. The CDR3 is 15 residues long. V lost 6 bases to trimming and J lost 0 bases, with 12 bases between them. The CDR3 DNA is TGTGCCAGCAGGTTGGATTTGTATAGCAATCAGCCCCAGCATTTT. This codes for CASRLDLYSNQPQHF.

CDR3 coding DNA: TGTGCCAGTACCCCACCGGAGGGACCTAGCTACGAGCAGTACTTC. Protein: CASTPPEGPSYEQYF. This chain links TRBV19 with TRBJ2-7, with a possible D match to TRBD2 (6 bases). Germline V gene lookup returns CDR1 LNHDA and CDR2 SQIVND (reference sequence). CDR3 size: 15 residues. Trimming removed 7 bases at V and 3 bases at J, with 19 bases between.

This clonotype was recorded a few times. The chain joins TRBV6-5 to TRBJ2-1, with D unclear. The length of the CDR3 is 13 residues. Germline V gene data show CDR1 as MNHEY and CDR2 as SVGAGI. V was clipped by 0 bases and J by 8 bases, with 8 bases between them. In nucleotides, the CDR3 is TGTGCCAGCAGTTACTCGAACGCAGATGAGCAGTTCTTC. Translated: CASSYSNADEQFF.

There are many counts of this clonotype. This sequence joins TRBV7-9 and TRBJ2-2; D unclear. Trimming removed 0 bases from V and 6 bases from J, with 8 bases in between. Germline CDR1 and CDR2: SEHNR and FQNEAQ (reference sequence). The CDR3 sequence is 14 residues long. CDR3 protein: CASSLAHWPGELFF. CDR3 sequence (DNA): TGTGCCAGCAGCTTAGCGCACTGGCCCGGGGAGCTGTTTTTT.

The V call is TRBV20-1, the J call TRBJ2-4; 9 nucleotides match TRBD2. The CDR3 totals 15 residues. With 5 bases clipped from V and 6 bases from J, the junction kept 11 bases outside the gene matches. CDR1 is DFQATT, CDR2 SNEGSKA, per germline (reference sequence). The DNA for the CDR3 is TGCAGTGCTGGGCCGGAGCTAGCGGGGTCAAACATTCAGTACTTC. This sequence encodes CSAGPELAGSNIQYF.

This clonotype was seen a handful of times. The chain links TRBV6-1 to TRBJ2-1; TRBD2 agrees at 10 bases. V gave up 4 bases and J gave up 0 bases; unmatched junction bases: 6. The CDR3 totals 17 residues. CDR1 and CDR2 from the germline V gene are MNHNS and SASEGT. CDR3 sequence: CASSVLAGAFSYNEQFF. The CDR3 DNA sequence: TGTGCCAGCAGTGTGCTAGCGGGGGCCTTCTCCTACAATGAGCAGTTCTTC.

This clonotype was recorded a few times. The V gene is TRBV6-6, the J gene TRBJ2-2; no clear D gene. V lost 3 bases to trimming and J lost 6 bases, with 5 bases between them. CDR1 MNHNY and CDR2 SVGAGI come from the germline V gene (reference sequence). The CDR3 contains 12 residues. CDR3: CASSYYSGELFF. The CDR3, as DNA: TGTGCCAGCAGTTATTATTCCGGGGAGCTGTTTTTT.

The chain recombines TRBV4-1 with TRBJ1-2; 7 bases align to TRBD1. V gave up 3 bases and J gave up 0 bases; unmatched junction bases: 4. CDR1 and CDR2 (germline): MGHRA, YSYEKL. The CDR3 sequence is 15 residues long. Here the CDR3 DNA reads TGCGCCAGCAGCCAGACAGGGAATTCTAACTATGGCTACACCTTC. This sequence encodes CASSQTGNSNYGYTF.

For this clonotype: This may come from a read error, since a much larger clone is one base off. This chain links TRBV12-3 or TRBV12-4 with TRBJ2-2; tentatively, D is TRBD2 (5 bases). The CDR3 covers 14 residues. The CDR3 sequence: CACSSTSYTGELFF. For the CDR3, the DNA is TGTGCCTGCAGTTCCACTAGTTACACCGGGGAGCTGTTTTTT.

This clonotype was seen more than once but under ten times. The chain links TRBV7-8 to TRBJ1-2; no firm D call. Germline CDR1 is SGHVS and CDR2 is FQNEAQ. The CDR3 spans 13 residues. Trimming removed 1 base from V and 8 bases from J, with 11 bases in between. Here the CDR3 reads CASSLGVGEGYTF. The CDR3 DNA reads as TGTGCCAGCAGCTTAGGGGTTGGAGAGGGCTACACCTTC.

This clonotype was detected only a few times. The CDR3: CASSQATGLDLQETQYF. As DNA, the CDR3 is TGTGCCAGCAGCCAAGCGACGGGATTAGATTTGCAAGAGACCCAGTACTTC. The chain joins TRBV3-1 to TRBJ2-5; D possibly corresponds to TRBD2 (5 bases). V lost 1 base to trimming and J lost 2 bases, with 17 bases between them. Germline V gene data show CDR1 as LGHDT and CDR2 as YNNKEL (reference sequence). The CDR3 spans 17 residues.

This clonotype has ten or more counts. V and J are TRBV19 and TRBJ2-3; possible D gene TRBD2, 6 bases. V dropped 4 bases and J dropped 10 bases, with 9 bases sitting between them. There are 11 residues in the CDR3. The germline V gene encodes CDR1 LNHDA and CDR2 SQIVND (reference sequence). The CDR3 reads CASSNPGAQYF. The CDR3, as DNA: TGTGCCAGTAGTAACCCGGGAGCGCAGTATTTT.

This clonotype occurred a few times. The genes are TRBV6-2 or TRBV6-3 and TRBJ1-1; D might be TRBD1 (6 bases). With 6 bases removed from V and 4 bases from J, the gap between germline ends came to 21 bases. The CDR3 length is 16 residues. Per the germline V gene, CDR1 is MNHEY and CDR2 is SVGEGT. The CDR3 sequence is CASSRGPTGSGTEAFF. The CDR3 DNA reads TGTGCCAGCAGCCGGGGCCCAACAGGGTCGGGCACTGAAGCTTTCTTT.

The table lists this clonotype with a few counts. The V call is TRBV29-1, the J call TRBJ1-2, with D perhaps matching TRBD1 (5 bases). The germline V and J ends were trimmed by 4 bases and 2 bases, with 5 bases remaining between them. The CDR3 is 11 amino acids. CDR1 is SQVTM, CDR2 ANQGSEA, per germline. CDR3 sequence reads: CSVGQNYGYTF. CDR3 in DNA: TGCAGCGTTGGACAGAACTATGGCTACACCTTC.

J is TRBJ2-7 and V is TRBV11-2; D call uncertain. Trimming removed 2 bases from V and 6 bases from J, with 5 bases in between. This CDR3 contains 11 residues. The V gene's germline CDR1 is SGHAT and CDR2 FQNNGV. The CDR3, as DNA: TGTGCCAGCAGCTTAAGTGCCGAGCAGTACTTC. It specifies CASSLSAEQYF.

The sample holds a few counts of this clonotype. The chain employs TRBV7-9 and TRBJ2-2, with unresolved D. This CDR3 contains 11 residues. The V end was cut by 3 bases, the J end by 9 bases, with 5 bases between. CDR1 is SEHNR, CDR2 FQNEAQ, per germline (reference sequence). Written as DNA, the CDR3 is TGTGCCAGCAGCTTTAACCGGGAGCTGTTTTTT. As protein: CASSFNRELFF.

V gene TRBV11-1 combines with J gene TRBJ1-1; TRBD1 might be the D (5 bases). V lost 5 bases to trimming and J lost 3 bases, with 10 bases between them. The CDR3 is 13 amino acids. Germline-derived CDR1 and CDR2 are SGHAT and FQDESV (reference sequence). The CDR3 sequence: CASSLLQDTEAFF. For the CDR3, the DNA is TGTGCCAGCAGCCTATTACAGGACACTGAAGCTTTCTTT.

The V and J genes are TRBV15 and TRBJ1-4; 10 nucleotides line up with TRBD1. With 5 bases clipped from V and 7 bases from J, the junction kept 10 bases outside the gene matches. The CDR3 extends over 16 amino acids. Germline lookup yields CDR1 LNHNV and CDR2 YYDKDF (reference sequence). CDR3 region: CATSSTPGQGSEKLFF. Written as DNA, the CDR3 is TGTGCCACCAGCTCTACCCCGGGACAGGGGAGTGAAAAACTGTTTTTT.

Many counts were recorded for this clonotype. The V call is TRBV7-3, the J call TRBJ2-1; no clear D gene. Trimming shortened V by 4 bases and J by 5 bases, and 9 bases separated the two germline ends. The CDR3 consists of 13 residues. CDR1 SGHTA and CDR2 FQGTGA come from the germline V gene. The CDR3 DNA is TGTGCCAGCAGCTCGCTCACGGACAATGAGCAGTTCTTC. Its protein is CASSSLTDNEQFF. Together with reference TRBV7-3 and TRBJ2-1, the CDR3 gives the full variable domain: GAGVSQTPSNKVTEKGKYVELRCDPISGHTALYWYRQSLGQGPEFLIYFQGTGAADDSGLPNDRFFAVRPEGSVSTLKIQRTERGDSAVYLCASSSLTDNEQFFGPGTRLTVL.

In its sample, this clonotype was seen a few times. This rearrangement joins TRBV7-8 to TRBJ2-7; the D is unclear. Trimming took off 1 base at V and 1 base at J, with 8 bases between the two ends. Germline V lookup: CDR1 SGHVS, CDR2 FQNEAQ. The CDR3 length is 14 residues. CDR3 DNA sequence: TGTGCCAGCAGCTTAGGTTTCGGATCCTACGAGCAGTACTTC. Its translation is CASSLGFGSYEQYF.